This is a list of T cell receptor beta chains from one sample in a study of T cells in Graves' hyperthyroidism and ophthalmopathy. TCRdb fed the multiplex PCR reads into MiXCR, producing one record per CDR3 protein. The table lists 300,000 to 400,000 distinct CDR3 sequences, around 15% of them singletons. The sample taken for sequencing was blood. All receptors come from a woman in her twenties or thirties with Graves' ophthalmopathy. Each CDR3 is given with its conserved first and last residue. Each record gives: J gene, clone size, D gene, V gene, CDR3 DNA, CDR3 protein. A D gene is named only where the DNA matches it firmly. Size is stated for part of the rows, as once, few or many counts, or as a class when the clone is expanded.

TRBJ2-1,many,TRBD2,TRBV27,TGTGCCAGCAGTTTGGGACTAGCAACGAATGAGCAGTTCTTC,CASSLGLATNEQFF
TRBJ1-2,.,TRBD1,TRBV6-1,TGTGCCAGCAGTGTTAGACAGGGGACAGGACACTATGGCTACACCTTC,CASSVRQGTGHYGYTF
TRBJ2-2,many,TRBD1,TRBV3-1,TGTGCCAGCAGCCAAGAGTCAGGGGGAAATCACGGGGAGCTGTTTTTT,CASSQESGGNHGELFF
TRBJ2-1,many,.,TRBV4-2,TGTGCCAGCAGCCAATTGGGTGGGACTGCGCGTCTCAATGAGCAGTTCTTC,CASSQLGGTARLNEQFF
TRBJ2-1,many,.,TRBV7-2,TGTGCCAGCAGCTTCGAGAACAATGAGCAGTTCTTC,CASSFENNEQFF
TRBJ2-3,many,TRBD2,TRBV18,TGTGCCAGCTCACCCCTTAGCGGGGGCACAGATACGCAGTATTTT,CASSPLSGGTDTQYF
TRBJ1-1,many,.,TRBV7-9,TGTGCCAGCAGCTTATCTGGGGGTCACACTGAAGCTTTCTTT,CASSLSGGHTEAFF
TRBJ1-1,many,TRBD1,TRBV18,TGTGCCAGCTCAACTTCAGGGGGATATGGCACTGAAGCTTTCTTT,CASSTSGGYGTEAFF
TRBJ2-5,many,TRBD1,TRBV30,TGTGCCTCTCTGGACAGGGGGACCCAAGAGACCCAGTACTTC,CASLDRGTQETQYF
TRBJ1-1,many,.,TRBV28,TGTGCCAGCAGTCTCCCTAGCAGGGGTAAAACTGAAGCTTTCTTT,CASSLPSRGKTEAFF
TRBJ2-3,many,.,TRBV2,TGTGCCAGCAGGGTGAAGGGGTTTAGCACAGATACGCAGTATTTT,CASRVKGFSTDTQYF
TRBJ2-3,many,.,TRBV20-1,TGCAGTGCTAGCGGGGGAGCGACAGATACGCAGTATTTT,CSASGGATDTQYF
TRBJ1-2,many,.,TRBV6-5,TGTGCCAGCAGTTACGAAGGGATTCGTGGCTACACCTTC,CASSYEGIRGYTF
TRBJ2-1,many,.,TRBV7-2,TGTGCCAGCAGCTTTAACGGGCGATTAGGCTACAATGAGCAGTTCTTC,CASSFNGRLGYNEQFF
TRBJ1-4,many,TRBD1,TRBV3-1,TGTGCCAGCAGCGGAGGGACAGAGAATCTTCGATACGAAAAACTGTTTTTT,CASSGGTENLRYEKLFF
TRBJ1-1,.,TRBD1,TRBV20-1,TGCAGTGCTGTGACACTTACAGGGGACACTGAAGCTTTCTTT,CSAVTLTGDTEAFF
TRBJ2-7,many,.,TRBV27,TGTGCCAGCAGCCACTCCTGGGAGAGCTCCTACGAGCAGTACTTC,CASSHSWESSYEQYF
TRBJ2-3,once,.,TRBV5-1,TGCGCCAGCAGCTCAACAGGGAAATCCACAGATACGCAGTATTTT,CASSSTGKSTDTQYF
TRBJ2-7,few,TRBD2,TRBV29-1,TGCAGCGTTGAAGAACCGCGGGAGACGTACGAGCAGTACTTC,CSVEEPRETYEQYF
TRBJ2-7,many,TRBD2,TRBV6-2/TRBV6-3,TGTGCCAGCAGTACTAGCGGGGGGGCCGTCGAGCAGTACTTC,CASSTSGGAVEQYF
TRBJ1-2,few,.,TRBV28,TGTGCCAGCAGTTCCATGAGAGGCGGCTACACCTTC,CASSSMRGGYTF
TRBJ2-6,few,.,TRBV7-8,TGTGCCAGCAGCTCCCGTGCAGGGAGTGGGGCCAACGTCCTGACTTTC,CASSSRAGSGANVLTF
TRBJ2-2,many,TRBD1,TRBV7-2,TGTGCCAGCAGTCAACTCCGGGACAGGGGATCGAACACCGGGGAGCTGTTTTTT,CASSQLRDRGSNTGELFF
TRBJ2-3,.,TRBD2,TRBV12-3/TRBV12-4,TGTGCCAGCACTCGGCGGGGGAGAATTGATACGCAGTATTTT,CASTRRGRIDTQYF